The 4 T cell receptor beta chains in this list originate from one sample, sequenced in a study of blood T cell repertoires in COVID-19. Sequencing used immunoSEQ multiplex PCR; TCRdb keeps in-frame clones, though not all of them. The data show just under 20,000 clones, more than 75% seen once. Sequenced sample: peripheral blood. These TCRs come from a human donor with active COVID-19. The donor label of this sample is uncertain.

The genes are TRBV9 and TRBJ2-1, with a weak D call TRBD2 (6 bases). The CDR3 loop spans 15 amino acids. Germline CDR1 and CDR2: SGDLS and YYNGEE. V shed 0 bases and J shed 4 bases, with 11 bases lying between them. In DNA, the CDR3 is TGTGCCAGCAGCGTAGAATTAGCGGATTACAATGAGCAGTTCTTC. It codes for CASSVELADYNEQFF. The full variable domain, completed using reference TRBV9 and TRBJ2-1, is DSGVTQTPKHLITATGQRVTLRCSPRSGDLSVYWYQQSLDQGLQFLIQYYNGEERAKGNILERFSAQQFPDLHSELNLSSLELGDSALYFCASSVELADYNEQFFGPGTRLTVL.

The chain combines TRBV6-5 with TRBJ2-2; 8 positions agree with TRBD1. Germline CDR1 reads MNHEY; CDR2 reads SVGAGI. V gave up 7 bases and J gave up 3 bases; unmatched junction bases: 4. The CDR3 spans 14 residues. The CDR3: CASMDRVDTGELFF. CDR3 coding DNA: TGTGCCAGCATGGACAGGGTGGACACCGGGGAGCTGTTTTTT.

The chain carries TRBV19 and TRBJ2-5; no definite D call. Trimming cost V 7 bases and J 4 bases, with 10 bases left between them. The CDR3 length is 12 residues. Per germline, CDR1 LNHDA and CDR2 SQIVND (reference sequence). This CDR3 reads CASNVLGETQYF. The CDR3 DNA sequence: TGTGCCAGTAACGTTCTAGGAGAGACCCAGTACTTC.

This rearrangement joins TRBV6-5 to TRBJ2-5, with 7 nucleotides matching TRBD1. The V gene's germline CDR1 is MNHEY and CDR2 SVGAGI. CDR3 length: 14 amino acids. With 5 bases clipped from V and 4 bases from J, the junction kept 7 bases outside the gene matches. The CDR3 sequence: CASSPRGLGETQYF. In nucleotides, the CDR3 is TGTGCCAGCAGTCCGAGGGGGCTGGGAGAGACCCAGTACTTC.